A selection of T cell receptor beta chains follows, all from one sample in a study of yellow fever vaccine responses in identical twins. TCRdb re-called the RT-PCR reads through MiXCR, storing one row per CDR3 protein. The sample has approximately 16,000 distinct CDR3 sequences, roughly 85% seen once. Sequenced material: T cells from blood (PBMCs), unsorted or a sorted subset (not recorded which), taken before or after yellow fever vaccination (not recorded which). Every receptor here comes from a woman aged 18-29 years who received the yellow fever vaccine. CDR3s include the opening cysteine and the closing phenylalanine or tryptophan. The D gene is left open where the match is weak. Clone sizes are given selectively: once, few, many, or a class where the clone is expanded.

D	size	V	J	CDR3	DNA
.	.	TRBV5-1	TRBJ2-3	CASSFIAGDTQYF	TGCGCCAGCAGCTTCATAGCAGGCGATACGCAGTATTTT
.	.	TRBV28	TRBJ2-3	CASSSRGPDTQYF	TGTGCCAGCAGTAGTCGGGGCCCAGATACGCAGTATTTT
.	.	TRBV29-1	TRBJ2-2	CSVDRANTGELFF	TGCAGCGTTGACAGGGCGAACACCGGGGAGCTGTTTTTT
.	.	TRBV3-1	TRBJ2-7	CASSLTGISYEQYF	TGTGCCAGCAGCCTCACAGGGATTTCCTACGAGCAGTACTTC
.	.	TRBV11-1	TRBJ2-2	CASSLKPDSLTGELFF	TGTGCCAGCAGCTTAAAGCCCGACAGCTTAACCGGGGAGCTGTTTTTT
.	.	TRBV28	TRBJ2-1	CASRPPRQAGNEQFF	TGTGCCAGCAGGCCTCCTCGCCAGGCGGGAAATGAGCAGTTCTTC
.	.	TRBV5-1	TRBJ2-1	CASSLDIAGTTPRRQFF	TGCGCCAGCAGCTTGGATATAGCCGGGACCACCCCGAGAAGGCAGTTCTTC
.	.	TRBV19	TRBJ2-1	CASSITGYNEQFF	TGTGCCAGTAGTATAACAGGATACAATGAGCAGTTCTTC
.	.	TRBV29-1	TRBJ2-3	CSVEGALPAGRNSRDTQYF	TGCAGCGTTGAAGGAGCCCTGCCAGCAGGACGGAACTCGAGAGATACGCAGTATTTT
TRBD1	.	TRBV18	TRBJ2-7	CASSPGTVGAYEQYF	TGTGCCAGCTCACCCGGGACAGTAGGGGCCTACGAGCAGTACTTC
.	.	TRBV12-3/TRBV12-4	TRBJ1-2	CASSFSAREYGYTF	TGTGCCAGCAGTTTCTCGGCTAGAGAATATGGCTACACCTTC
TRBD1	.	TRBV2	TRBJ2-1	CASSEGQGSYNEQFF	TGTGCCAGCAGTGAGGGACAGGGGTCCTACAATGAGCAGTTCTTC
.	.	TRBV29-1	TRBJ2-2	CSVTAGVNTGELFF	TGCAGCGTTACCGCAGGGGTAAACACCGGGGAGCTGTTTTTT
.	.	TRBV23-1	TRBJ1-6	CAQRPDTNSPLHF	TGCGCCCAGCGGCCGGACACAAATTCACCCCTCCACTTT
.	few	TRBV6-1	TRBJ1-5	CASSESANQPQHF	TGTGCCAGCAGTGAGTCAGCGAATCAGCCCCAGCATTTT
TRBD1	.	TRBV29-1	TRBJ2-1	CSAGQGAGEQFF	TGCAGCGCAGGACAGGGGGCAGGTGAGCAGTTCTTC
.	.	TRBV20-1	TRBJ1-5	CSAAGTEHGNQPQHF	TGCAGTGCTGCCGGGACGGAACATGGCAATCAGCCCCAGCATTTT
.	.	TRBV27	TRBJ2-3	CASSHPPRGPDTQYF	TGTGCCAGCAGTCACCCCCCTCGGGGCCCAGATACGCAGTATTTT
.	.	TRBV11-3	TRBJ2-7	CASSYQDGPEQYF	TGTGCCAGCAGCTACCAGGACGGCCCGGAGCAGTACTTC
.	.	TRBV29-1	TRBJ2-1	CTTLGGGSYNEQFF	TGCACCACACTCGGGGGAGGATCCTACAATGAGCAGTTCTTC
.	.	TRBV7-2	TRBJ2-7	CASSLRSARVYEQYF	TGTGCCAGCAGCTTAAGGTCAGCTAGGGTCTACGAGCAGTACTTC
.	.	TRBV28	TRBJ1-5	CASSLGGGNQPQHF	TGTGCCAGCAGTTTAGGTGGGGGCAATCAGCCCCAGCATTTT
.	.	TRBV5-4	TRBJ2-6	CASSLTGSWAGANVLTF	TGTGCCAGCAGCTTGACAGGGTCATGGGCCGGGGCCAACGTCCTGACTTTC
TRBD2	once	TRBV7-6	TRBJ2-7	CASSSIAGSTYEQYF	TGTGCCAGCAGCAGCATAGCGGGAAGTACCTACGAGCAGTACTTC